These T cell receptor beta chains were read from a single sample in a study of blood T cell repertoires in COVID-19. Libraries were prepared by immunoSEQ multiplex PCR; TCRdb keeps only in-frame clonotypes and omits some of them. Among about 180,000 clones listed, approximately 85% were seen once. What was sequenced was peripheral blood. The receptor source for this set is a human donor with active or convalescent COVID-19. The donor label of this sample is uncertain. Each CDR3 is given without its conserved first and last residue.

V: TRBV5-1
J: TRBJ1-3
CDR3: ASSLGGLSGNTIY

V: TRBV27
J: TRBJ2-2
CDR3: ARFVTRTALKDGELF

V: TRBV14
J: TRBJ2-3
CDR3: ASSQLAGITDTQY

V: TRBV19
J: TRBJ2-6
CDR3: ASNPDRDRGNSGANVLT

V: TRBV5-1
J: TRBJ2-7
CDR3: ASSLRGTYEQY

V: TRBV30
J: TRBJ1-5
CDR3: AWSVLEGNQPQH

V: TRBV4-3
J: TRBJ1-6
CDR3: ASSPGVSNSPLH

V: TRBV28
J: TRBJ1-5
CDR3: ASSLLRQGRDQPQH

V: TRBV19
J: TRBJ1-3
CDR3: ASSINRLSGNTIY

V: TRBV20-1
J: TRBJ1-1
CDR3: SASLSRILNTEAF

V: TRBV11-2
J: TRBJ2-7
CDR3: ASSLEPGLSYEQY

V: TRBV5-1
J: TRBJ2-2
CDR3: ASRASFNTGELF

V: TRBV25-1
J: TRBJ2-3
CDR3: ASSEEHSTDTQY

V: TRBV24-1
J: TRBJ2-1
CDR3: ATSDPQLAGGGEQF

V: TRBV5-1
J: TRBJ2-5
CDR3: ASSFAPAGSGETQY

V: TRBV28
J: TRBJ1-1
CDR3: ASSLKLPGAF

V: TRBV6-5
J: TRBJ1-2
CDR3: ASRDLPPRDYGYT

V: TRBV7-6
J: TRBJ2-3
CDR3: ASSFLDSRGDTQY

V: TRBV29-1
J: TRBJ2-4
CDR3: SVTKPGQGALGGKNIQY

V: TRBV9
J: TRBJ2-7
CDR3: ASSVGAGLAAYEQY

V: TRBV7-2
J: TRBJ2-6
CDR3: ASSLQGHSGANVLT

V: TRBV28
J: TRBJ2-1
CDR3: ASSYRPLAGGIETYNEQF

V: TRBV6-6
J: TRBJ2-3
CDR3: ASREGTDTQY

V: TRBV7-7
J: TRBJ2-3
CDR3: ASSELAGGTDTQY

V: TRBV28
J: TRBJ2-1
CDR3: ASRRSSGSHWF

V: TRBV11-3
J: TRBJ2-7
CDR3: ASGYRGSYEQY

V: TRBV12-3/TRBV12-4
J: TRBJ2-5
CDR3: ASSSQGLETQY

V: TRBV19
J: TRBJ2-6
CDR3: ASSIGRALLGANVLT

V: TRBV2
J: TRBJ2-7
CDR3: ASEAQGFGEQY

V: TRBV7-3
J: TRBJ2-5
CDR3: ASSPRGGRETQY

V: TRBV19
J: TRBJ2-5
CDR3: ASSILGGEETQY

V: TRBV19
J: TRBJ1-2
CDR3: ASSSPRTGGYNYGYT

V: TRBV28
J: TRBJ1-2
CDR3: ASEDRLYGYT

V: TRBV7-2
J: TRBJ2-7
CDR3: ASSLQGSHYEQY

V: TRBV7-2
J: TRBJ1-2
CDR3: ASSIIYRGGYT

V: TRBV21-1
J: TRBJ2-7
CDR3: ASSNLPSRIYEQY

V: TRBV4-2
J: TRBJ2-1
CDR3: ASSQEGGASYNEQF

V: TRBV12-5
J: TRBJ2-4
CDR3: ASGATGREAKNIQY

V: TRBV7-3
J: TRBJ2-1
CDR3: ASSFTGSHPYNEQF

V: TRBV27
J: TRBJ2-7
CDR3: ASSGSGGLYEQY

V: TRBV12-3/TRBV12-4
J: TRBJ2-3
CDR3: ASGEGLDTQY

V: TRBV6-1
J: TRBJ1-5
CDR3: ASSEMDTWTGPNQPQH